This T cell receptor (beta chain) came from a study of T cells in localized non-small cell lung cancer. Study outcomes and limitations: Researchers found a median approximately 55 of the top 100 tumor clones in adjacent lung.

The V and J ends lost 2 bases and 7 bases respectively, with 6 bases between them. The CDR3 runs 12 residues. In germline, CDR1 is KGHSH, CDR2 LQKENI. Profiling relied on immunoSEQ multiplex PCR, and the TCRdb table lists in-frame clones only, not all of them. Among some 55,000 clones, about 83% were seen once, and the ten largest hold nearly 20%. To note about this clone: As yet, its antigen is unknown.

The specimen comprised peripheral blood, sampled before any cancer treatment. This chain joins TRBV18 and TRBJ2-1; D gene ambiguous. This clonotype was sampled from a female donor older than 55 with stage II squamous cell lung carcinoma. The DNA for the CDR3 is TGTGCCAGCTCACCAATGGGGAATGAGCAGTTCTTC. It encodes CASSPMGNEQFF.